The TCR beta chain under discussion was sequenced for a study of response to subunit inactivated influenza vaccine. Study conclusions and caveats: Authors suggested that a seasonal influenza vaccination recruits few new T cells each time.

TCRdb re-called the RT-PCR reads through MiXCR, storing one row per CDR3 protein. The sample shows some 600,000 distinct CDR3 sequences, approximately 14% of them seen only once. This clonotype has more than one count but fewer than ten. Its antigen is currently unknown. The TCR comes from a man in his fifties or sixties who received an inactivated influenza vaccine. The specimen was PBMCs from blood, collected approximately 15 days before vaccination.

The CDR3 spells CASSQGHGTREQYF. The DNA of the CDR3 is TGCGCCAGCAGCCAAGGGCACGGCACGCGGGAGCAGTACTTC. The chain carries TRBV4-1 and TRBJ2-7; D is unclear. Trimming took 1 base from V and 7 from J, leaving 14 bases between them. The germline V gene encodes CDR1 MGHRA and CDR2 YSYEKL. The CDR3 is made up of 14 amino acids.